The 20 T cell receptor beta chains reported below all come from one sample, sequenced in a study of response to subunit inactivated influenza vaccine. MiXCR, applied by TCRdb to the RT-PCR reads, yields one record per CDR3 protein. Of roughly 500,000 distinct CDR3 sequences in the sample, 20% to 25% were seen once. In addition, the sample was reused for a study of T cells expressing NK-cell markers. That paper adds: Making the TCR beta cDNA relied on 5'RACE template switching with UMIs.

The sequencing here drew on CD4+ T cells sorted from PBMCs, taken 11 to 12 days after vaccination. These receptors were collected from a man in his fifties or sixties who received an inactivated influenza vaccine.

This clonotype was seen only a few times. This chain connects TRBV12-3 or TRBV12-4 to TRBJ1-1; a weak D match, TRBD1 (5 bases). The CDR3 consists of 13 residues. Trimming cost V 0 bases and J 10 bases, with 12 bases left between them. CDR3 sequence (DNA): TGTGCCAGCAGTTTAGCGGCGGGACTCGGAGCTTTCTTT. Residues: CASSLAAGLGAFF.

In its sample, this clonotype was seen a few times. V is TRBV6-2 or TRBV6-3 and J is TRBJ2-7, with 7 positions matching TRBD1. V gave up 2 bases and J gave up 0 bases; unmatched junction bases: 7. The CDR3 loop spans 16 amino acids. Germline V CDR1 and CDR2: MNHEY, SVGEGT. The CDR3 DNA reads TGTGCCAGCAGTTACCCCACCGGGACAGCCTCCTACGAGCAGTACTTC. Its translation: CASSYPTGTASYEQYF.

Comments on this clonotype: A read error may be the cause here, since a much bigger clone is one base away. The chain uses TRBV3-1 and TRBJ2-7; TRBD1 is a possible D gene (5 bases). Germline V gene lookup returns CDR1 LGHDT and CDR2 YNNKEL (reference sequence). The CDR3 covers 13 residues. Trimming shortened V by 3 bases and J by 5 bases, and 11 bases separated the two germline ends. The CDR3 region is CASSQYRSDEQYF. CDR3 sequence (DNA): TGTGCCAGCAGCCAGTACAGGTCCGACGAGCAGTACTTC.

The CDR3 DNA reads as TGTGCCAGCAGTTACTCGTACCAGGGCGGGGAGCTGTTTTTT. Protein: CASSYSYQGGELFF. The chain links TRBV6-2 or TRBV6-3 to TRBJ2-2; possibly TRBD1 for D (5 bases). Trimming took 0 bases from V and 7 from J, leaving 9 bases between them. The CDR3 totals 14 residues. CDR1 and CDR2 (germline): MNHEY, SVGEGT.

This chain links TRBV4-2 with TRBJ2-3; tentative D call: TRBD2 (6 bases). Per the germline V gene, CDR1 is LGHNA and CDR2 is YNFKEQ. The CDR3 contains 15 residues. Trimming left V 10 bases short and J 1 base short, with 18 bases between. The CDR3 loop reads CATRESAAGTDTQYF. The CDR3 DNA reads TGTGCCACCCGGGAGTCTGCGGCGGGCACAGATACGCAGTATTTT.

V is TRBV24-1 and J is TRBJ1-5; D is perhaps TRBD1 (6 bases). From germline, CDR1 is KGHDR and CDR2 SFDVKD. This CDR3 spans 14 amino acids. V was shortened by 11 bases and J by 7 bases, with 20 bases between the two germline ends. In DNA form, the CDR3 reads TGTGCCATCAGGAGAGGGGGGGAAGGCCAGCCCCAGCATTTT. It codes for CAIRRGGEGQPQHF.

V usage is TRBV7-2 and J usage is TRBJ1-2; maybe TRBD1 (6 bases). V dropped 5 bases and J dropped 5 bases, with 15 bases sitting between them. Looked up from germline, CDR1 is SGHTA and CDR2 is FQGNSA. This CDR3 spans 14 amino acids. CDR3 region: CASSPREGGYGYTF. The DNA of the CDR3 is TGTGCCAGCAGCCCCCGGGAAGGGGGATATGGCTACACCTTC.

V and J are TRBV20-1 and TRBJ2-7, with 7 bases fitting TRBD2. V shed 6 bases and J 9 bases; nucleotides not matched to a gene: 14. CDR3 length equals 13 residues. Germline V gives CDR1 DFQATT, CDR2 SNEGSKA (reference sequence). In DNA, the CDR3 is TGCAGTGCGTTCCGGGACTACTATTCCGGGCAGTACTTC. The encoded protein is CSAFRDYYSGQYF.

This clonotype was seen ten or more times. This chain joins TRBV18 and TRBJ1-5, with D hard to call. The CDR3 consists of 14 residues. Trimming pared 5 bases from V and 2 bases from J, leaving 10 bases between. Germline CDR1 KGHSH, CDR2 LQKENI. The CDR3 loop is CASSAGFGNQPQHF. As DNA, the CDR3 is TGTGCCAGCTCAGCGGGGTTTGGCAATCAGCCCCAGCATTTT.

This CDR3 reads CSASQSNQPQHF. For the CDR3, the DNA is TGCAGTGCTAGCCAGAGCAATCAGCCCCAGCATTTT. The chain recombines TRBV20-1 with TRBJ1-5; D gene unclear. The ends were cut back, 3 bases at V and 1 base at J, with 4 bases in the middle. This CDR3 contains 12 residues. The V gene's germline CDR1 is DFQATT and CDR2 SNEGSKA (reference sequence).

The sample holds many counts of this clonotype. V and J are TRBV2 and TRBJ2-5; 15 bases align to TRBD2. CDR1 and CDR2 (germline): SNHLY, FYNNEI. The V and J ends lost 6 bases and 2 bases, in that order; junction bases with no gene match: 7. The CDR3 loop spans 17 amino acids. This CDR3 is CASRGLAGGPSQETQYF. Here the CDR3 DNA reads TGTGCCAGCAGAGGACTAGCGGGAGGGCCCTCTCAAGAGACCCAGTACTTC.

V gene TRBV11-3 combines with J gene TRBJ2-1; D uncertain. With 5 bases removed from V and 7 bases from J, the gap between germline ends came to 12 bases. The length of the CDR3 is 13 residues. CDR1 is SGHNT and CDR2 is YENEEA in the germline V gene. The CDR3 spells CASSDRWTNEQFF. The CDR3 nucleotides read TGTGCCAGCAGCGATAGGTGGACGAATGAGCAGTTCTTC.

This clonotype appeared many times. The V call is TRBV7-2, the J call TRBJ2-2; 9 bases are shared with TRBD2. V was clipped by 1 base and J by 4 bases; unmatched bases: 4. This CDR3 has 16 amino acids. The germline CDR1 and CDR2 sequences are SGHTA and FQGNSA. CDR3 amino acids: CASSLVSSGTTGELFF. CDR3 coding DNA: TGTGCCAGCAGCTTAGTTTCTAGCGGGACCACCGGGGAGCTGTTTTTT.

The V gene is TRBV2, the J gene TRBJ2-3; weak D call: TRBD2 (6 bases). The CDR3 runs 15 residues. Germline V gives CDR1 SNHLY, CDR2 FYNNEI. V was cut by 8 bases and J by 0 bases, with 15 bases left in between. Here the CDR3 reads CASHRLDSSTDTQYF. CDR3 DNA: TGTGCCAGCCATCGACTAGATTCTAGCACAGATACGCAGTATTTT.

V is TRBV11-3 and J is TRBJ1-5; 7 positions match TRBD1. CDR3 length: 17 residues. The germline gives CDR1 SGHNT, CDR2 YENEEA. J was trimmed by 2 bases and V by 5 bases; bases with no gene match: 12. CDR3 DNA sequence: TGTGCCAGCAGCCATAATGAAAGGGGGCTGGGCAATCAGCCCCAGCATTTT. Amino acid sequence: CASSHNERGLGNQPQHF.

A few counts support this clonotype. The chain couples TRBV11-2 to TRBJ2-1; tentative D call: TRBD2 (7 bases). The V end was cut by 5 bases, the J end by 4 bases, with 24 bases between. This CDR3 has 18 residues. Germline CDR1 and CDR2: SGHAT and FQNNGV. Here the CDR3 DNA reads TGTGCCAGCAGCCCACTGATGACAGGACCTAGCGGATACAATGAGCAGTTCTTC. Its protein product is CASSPLMTGPSGYNEQFF.

This chain joins TRBV10-1 and TRBJ2-5; TRBD1 agrees at 9 bases. CDR1 is WNHNN, CDR2 SYGVQD, per germline (reference sequence). V lost 4 bases, J lost 6 bases, and 6 bases stayed unmatched. The CDR3 length is 14 residues. The CDR3: CASSAGTGSKTQYF. The CDR3 DNA sequence: TGCGCCAGCAGTGCCGGGACAGGGAGCAAGACCCAGTACTTC.

This chain uses TRBV12-3 or TRBV12-4 with TRBJ2-1; D remains ambiguous. The CDR3 is made up of 15 amino acids. The V gene lost 6 bases and the J gene lost 9 bases, with 21 bases spanning the gap. DNA for the CDR3: TGTGCCAGCAGGAGATCCGTGAGAGATCAAGGTGAGCAGTTCTTC. Amino acids: CASRRSVRDQGEQFF.

This clonotype showed up just a few times. The chain carries TRBV20-1 and TRBJ2-7; 8 nucleotides line up with TRBD2. CDR3 length: 14 amino acids. Germline trimming cut 2 bases from V and 6 bases from J; bases unmatched to any gene: 9. Germline loops: CDR1 DFQATT, CDR2 SNEGSKA (reference sequence). In DNA form, the CDR3 reads TGCAGTGCTAGAAAACCGGGACTAGAAGGCGAGCAGTACTTC. The encoded protein is CSARKPGLEGEQYF.

This clonotype was seen only a few times. This chain joins TRBV12-3 or TRBV12-4 and TRBJ2-7, with D maybe TRBD1 (5 bases). The CDR3 extends over 14 amino acids. V was clipped by 5 bases and J by 2 bases, with 13 bases between them. CDR3 sequence (DNA): TGTGCCAGCAGTCCGGACACCGTTACCTACGAGCAGTACTTC. Residues: CASSPDTVTYEQYF.